This T cell receptor (beta chain) was found in a study of shared clonotypes between healthy human individuals. Sequenced by immunoSEQ multiplex PCR; TCRdb stores in-frame clones only, minus some. The sample includes about 2.4 million clones, approximately 94% seen only once; the top ten take roughly 0.15%. Germline V CDR1 and CDR2: MNHNY, SVGAGI (reference sequence). V lost 5 bases and J 9 bases, leaving 14 bases between the germline ends. CDR3 length: 14 amino acids. The chain carries TRBV6-6 and TRBJ1-6; possibly TRBD1 for D (5 bases). This clonotype was obtained from a man younger than 35 in good health. Input material: naive CD4+ T cells sorted from blood. Subset: CD45RA+ positively selected. CDR3 sequence: CASSRAGEASPLHF. CDR3 sequence (DNA): TGTGCCAGCAGTCGCGCGGGGGAGGCTTCACCCCTCCACTTT.